This paragraph reports one T cell receptor beta chain. The data originate from a study of CD8 T cells in Susac syndrome. V lost 5 bases and J 1 base, leaving 4 bases between the germline ends. The CDR3 totals 13 residues. Germline CDR1 and CDR2: SGHRS and YFSETQ. RNA totalling 0.5 to 1 ug underwent reverse transcription with random hexamers. Each CDR3 protein gets one entry after TCRdb re-called the immunoSEQ multiplex PCR reads with MiXCR. The data show some 200,000 distinct CDR3 sequences, 90% to 95% seen once. This TCR derives from a human donor with multiple sclerosis. Sample: CD8+ T cells from PBMCs. The V gene is TRBV5-1, the J gene TRBJ2-6; D gene uncertain. CDR3 sequence: CASRRSGANVLTF. The CDR3 DNA reads as TGCGCCAGCAGGAGGTCTGGGGCCAACGTCCTGACTTTC.